The rows below give T cell receptor beta chains drawn from one sample of a study of blood T cell repertoires in COVID-19. TCRdb's copy holds only in-frame clones and misses some; the assay was immunoSEQ multiplex PCR. The sample shows 180,000 or so clones, approximately 83% of them seen only once. The material sequenced was peripheral blood. The receptors here all came from a middle-aged woman with COVID-19, enrolled during active disease. Both conserved end residues are part of each CDR3. The D gene is left open where the match is weak. Only part of the rows carry a size: once, few, many, or a class if the clone is expanded.

d_call | j_call | v_call | clone_size | cdr3_nt | cdr3_aa
- | TRBJ2-3 | TRBV6-2/TRBV6-3 | - | TGTGCCAGCAGTGAGGACTTTCTGACGCAGTATTTT | CASSEDFLTQYF
TRBD2 | TRBJ2-1 | TRBV19 | - | TGTGCCAGTAGTACCCCGCGGGGGGCTCGGAATGAGCAGTTCTTC | CASSTPRGARNEQFF
TRBD1 | TRBJ2-7 | TRBV14 | once | TGTGCCAGCAGCCTTCCGGGACAGGGTAGCTACGAGCAGTACTTC | CASSLPGQGSYEQYF
- | TRBJ1-2 | TRBV5-1 | - | TGCGCCAGCAGCGTTTGGACAGACCCTAACTATGGCTACACCTTC | CASSVWTDPNYGYTF
- | TRBJ2-7 | TRBV5-6 | - | TGTGCCAGCAGTCTTGCTTGGAGTTACGAGCAGTACTTC | CASSLAWSYEQYF
TRBD1 | TRBJ1-5 | TRBV19 | - | TGTGCCAGTAGTGACAGGGGTCAGCCCCAGCATTTT | CASSDRGQPQHF
- | TRBJ1-3 | TRBV10-2 | - | TGCGCCAGCAGTGACTCTGGGACTCTGGGAAACACCATATATTTT | CASSDSGTLGNTIYF
TRBD1 | TRBJ1-5 | TRBV19 | - | TGTGCCAGTAGTATTGGGACAGGGGTTGTGGAGAATCAGCCCCAGCATTTT | CASSIGTGVVENQPQHF
- | TRBJ1-5 | TRBV28 | once | TGTGCCAGCAGTTGGTGGGAGGCCCAGCATTTT | CASSWWEAQHF
TRBD2 | TRBJ2-7 | TRBV5-4 | - | TGTGCCAGCAGCTTAAGCGGGAGGACGAACGAGCAGTACTTC | CASSLSGRTNEQYF
TRBD1 | TRBJ1-6 | TRBV5-1 | - | TGCGCCAGCAGGGACAGGTCTTTTTCCCTCCACTTT | CASRDRSFSLHF
TRBD1 | TRBJ2-3 | TRBV7-6 | - | TGTGCCAGCAGTGACCGGGACAGGGGTAGGGATACGCAGTATTTT | CASSDRDRGRDTQYF
- | TRBJ1-3 | TRBV6-1 | - | TGTGCCAGCAGTGAACCCGGGAACACCATATATTTT | CASSEPGNTIYF
- | TRBJ2-3 | TRBV6-1 | - | TGTGCCAGCAGTTATCCCGGTACGCAGTATTTT | CASSYPGTQYF
- | TRBJ1-2 | TRBV20-1 | - | TGCAGTGCTAGTCTAGGGGCATTCTATGGCTACACCTTC | CSASLGAFYGYTF
- | TRBJ2-4 | TRBV21-1 | - | TGTGCCAGCAGCAAAGACCCCCGTGACAGCCTAGCCAAAAACATTCAGTACTTC | CASSKDPRDSLAKNIQYF
TRBD1 | TRBJ1-2 | TRBV5-1 | - | TGCGCCAGCAGCTTGGGACAGGGAATGAACTATGGCTACACCTTC | CASSLGQGMNYGYTF
- | TRBJ2-5 | TRBV5-6 | - | TGTGCCAGCAGCTTGTGGGCGCTAATGGAGACCCAGTACTTC | CASSLWALMETQYF
- | TRBJ1-6 | TRBV10-3 | - | TGTGCCATCAGTGAGTCGATGGGGCAGGGGAATTCACCCCTCCACTTT | CAISESMGQGNSPLHF
- | TRBJ2-7 | TRBV11-2 | - | TGTGCCAGCAGCTTAAAGCTAGACAGGTTCTACAACGAGCAGTACTTC | CASSLKLDRFYNEQYF
- | TRBJ1-5 | TRBV9 | once | TGTGCCAGCAGCGTAGGGGCAGGGAATCAGCCCCAGCATTTT | CASSVGAGNQPQHF
TRBD1 | TRBJ2-7 | TRBV12-5 | - | TGTGCTAGTGGTTTGGATCGGACAGGGATCGACGAGCAGTACTTC | CASGLDRTGIDEQYF
- | TRBJ2-3 | TRBV6-4 | - | TGTGCCAGCAGGGAGGGGCCTAGCACAGATACGCAGTATTTT | CASREGPSTDTQYF
TRBD1 | TRBJ1-1 | TRBV7-3 | - | TGTGCCAGCAGCGGACAGGGTTCGAACACTGAAGCTTTCTTT | CASSGQGSNTEAFF
- | TRBJ1-5 | TRBV28 | - | TGTGCCAGCAGCTCCTCTCGGGTGGTGAGCAATCAGCCCCAGCATTTT | CASSSSRVVSNQPQHF
TRBD2 | TRBJ2-5 | TRBV6-4 | - | TGTGCCAGCAGTGAGTTTGCGGGAGGGGAGACCCAGTACTTC | CASSEFAGGETQYF
- | TRBJ1-5 | TRBV6-5 | - | TGTGCCAGCAGTTACAGGGGGGGGCCTCAGCCCCAGCATTTT | CASSYRGGPQPQHF
TRBD2 | TRBJ2-7 | TRBV10-3 | - | TGTGCCATCAGCCCTAGCGGGGCCTACGAGCAGTACTTC | CAISPSGAYEQYF
TRBD1 | TRBJ2-7 | TRBV29-1 | - | TGCAGCGTTGAACAGGGGGACCCCTACGAGCAGTACTTC | CSVEQGDPYEQYF
- | TRBJ2-4 | TRBV5-1 | - | TGCGCCAGCAGCTTCCGCGCGGCTCCCCTAGCCAAAAACATTCAGTACTTC | CASSFRAAPLAKNIQYF
TRBD1 | TRBJ2-3 | TRBV24-1 | once | TGTGCCACCAGTGATCTGGGGACAGGGGCCGGCACAGATACGCAGTATTTT | CATSDLGTGAGTDTQYF
- | TRBJ2-7 | TRBV7-3 | - | TGTGCCAGCAGCTTATCTCTAGCGACCTACGAGCAGTACTTC | CASSLSLATYEQYF
TRBD2 | TRBJ2-5 | TRBV6-5 | - | TGTGCCGGAGGGACTAGCGGGAGACTGACCCAGTACTTC | CAGGTSGRLTQYF
- | TRBJ1-2 | TRBV28 | - | TGTGCCAGCAGTTTAGGGCAGGGCTATGGCTACACCTTC | CASSLGQGYGYTF
- | TRBJ1-1 | TRBV7-9 | - | TGTGCCAGCAGCCGGACTCCGAACACTGAAGCTTTCTTT | CASSRTPNTEAFF
TRBD1 | TRBJ1-5 | TRBV28 | - | TGTGCCAGCAGCCTTAGGACAGGGCCGTCCTATAGCAATCAGCCCCAGCATTTT | CASSLRTGPSYSNQPQHF
- | TRBJ2-7 | TRBV29-1 | - | TGCAGCGTTCTTCACAGACAGGGGAGGGTAACCTACGAGCAGTACTTC | CSVLHRQGRVTYEQYF
TRBD2 | TRBJ2-7 | TRBV6-9 | - | TGTGCCACCCTAGAAGGGACTAGGGGCGAGCAGTACTTC | CATLEGTRGEQYF
- | TRBJ1-2 | TRBV11-2 | - | TGTGCCAGCAGCTTAGGCTCAATGGGACTGTCTAGGGATGGCTACACCTTC | CASSLGSMGLSRDGYTF
- | TRBJ2-7 | TRBV29-1 | - | TGCAGCGTGCCCGGTCCAGGGAACTCCTACGAGCAGTACTTC | CSVPGPGNSYEQYF
TRBD1 | TRBJ1-3 | TRBV7-6 | - | TGTGCCAGCAGACAGGGGTCTCCTGGAAACACCATATATTTT | CASRQGSPGNTIYF
- | TRBJ1-2 | TRBV23-1 | - | TGCGCCCACGCTCCGGGGATTGGCTACACCTTC | CAHAPGIGYTF
TRBD1 | TRBJ1-6 | TRBV19 | - | TGTGCCAGCACAATACACAGGGGAGATAATTCACCCCTCCACTTT | CASTIHRGDNSPLHF
- | TRBJ2-7 | TRBV5-1 | - | TGCGCCAGCAGCACCGCCCCGGCAGGGGCCGCCTACGAGCAGTACTTC | CASSTAPAGAAYEQYF
- | TRBJ2-7 | TRBV6-5 | few | TGTGCCAGCAGCCCCTTGCGGGTAAGCTCCTACGAGCAGTACTTC | CASSPLRVSSYEQYF
- | TRBJ1-2 | TRBV28 | - | TGTGCCAGCAGTTCCTCGGACAGTCTCTATGGCTACACCTTC | CASSSSDSLYGYTF
- | TRBJ1-1 | TRBV9 | - | TGTGCCAGCAGCGTAGACGGGGGAAGTAGGAACACTGAAGCTTTCTTT | CASSVDGGSRNTEAFF
- | TRBJ2-1 | TRBV14 | - | TGTGCCAGCAGCCCTGTTAAGGGCGGGATTTATAATGAGCAGTTCTTC | CASSPVKGGIYNEQFF
- | TRBJ1-4 | TRBV4-1 | once | TGCGCCAGCAGCCAAGAGCGATCAACTAATGAAAAACTGTTTTTT | CASSQERSTNEKLFF
- | TRBJ1-5 | TRBV28 | - | TGTGCCAGCAGTTTGCGGCGGGGGGGCAATCAGCCCCAGCATTTT | CASSLRRGGNQPQHF
TRBD1 | TRBJ1-2 | TRBV9 | - | TGTGCCAGCAGCGCGATACAGGGGGCGGGTGGCTACACCTTC | CASSAIQGAGGYTF
TRBD1 | TRBJ2-7 | TRBV29-1 | few | TGCAGCGTTGAAAAGGGGGCGAGGGAGCAGTACTTC | CSVEKGAREQYF
TRBD1 | TRBJ1-1 | TRBV9 | - | TGTGCCAGCAGCTTCCGGACAGGGGAAGCTTTCTTT | CASSFRTGEAFF
TRBD1 | TRBJ2-4 | TRBV2 | - | TGTGCCAGCAGCCCCAGGCAGGGGGCAAACATTCAGTACTTC | CASSPRQGANIQYF